This T cell receptor (beta chain) is drawn from a study of blood T cell repertoires in COVID-19. Study context: In each case, the material was cDNA or gDNA derived from T cells, B-cell-depleted T cells, or PBMCs.

Generated by immunoSEQ multiplex PCR, the TCRdb table keeps only in-frame clones and is missing some. The table includes 210,000 or so clones, just under 80% detected once. Trimming left V 8 bases short and J 6 bases short, with 13 bases between. This CDR3 spans 13 amino acids. Germline CDR1 LNHDA, CDR2 SQIVND (reference sequence). The receptor's source is an elderly woman with active or convalescent COVID-19. The sequenced sample consisted of peripheral blood. The rearrangement uses TRBV19 and TRBJ1-4, with a tentative D call TRBD1 (5 bases). For the CDR3, the DNA is TGTGCCAGTGCGCGGACACTACATGAAAAACTGTTTTTT. Its protein product is CASARTLHEKLFF.